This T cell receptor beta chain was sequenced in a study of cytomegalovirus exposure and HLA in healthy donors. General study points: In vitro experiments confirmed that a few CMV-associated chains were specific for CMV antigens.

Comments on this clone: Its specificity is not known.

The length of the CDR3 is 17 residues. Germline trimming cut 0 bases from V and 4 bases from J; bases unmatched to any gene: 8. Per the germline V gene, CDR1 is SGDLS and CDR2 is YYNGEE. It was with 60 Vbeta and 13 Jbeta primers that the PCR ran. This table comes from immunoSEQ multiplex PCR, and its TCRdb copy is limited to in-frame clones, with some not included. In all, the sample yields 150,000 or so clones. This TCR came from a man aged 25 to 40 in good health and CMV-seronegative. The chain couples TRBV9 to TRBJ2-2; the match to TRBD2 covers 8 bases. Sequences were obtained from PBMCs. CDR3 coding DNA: TGTGCCAGCAGCGTAGAGCGGGGGCTAGGTTCCACCGGGGAGCTGTTTTTT. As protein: CASSVERGLGSTGELFF.